This TCR beta chain was recovered during a study of graft-versus-host responses after intestinal transplantation. Study-level background: Transplantation in recipients was multivisceral, liver-intestinal, or isolated intestinal. For approximately three years after anti-thymocyte globulin induction, all recipients took tacrolimus and steroids.

Study-wide results and caveats: GvH clones surfaced in recipient marrow, some emerging earlier in ileum or blood.

Profiling relied on immunoSEQ multiplex PCR, and the TCRdb table lists in-frame clones only, not all of them. The table includes roughly 97,000 clones, roughly 90% detected once. As concerns this clone: Its antigen is not identified.

This TCR derives from a human patient who received an intestinal transplant, so some T cells may come from the graft donor. Here the sequenced sample was PBMCs, taken about 450 days after intestinal transplant.

The CDR3 DNA follows: TGTGCCAGCAGTTTATCCGCCTGGCAAGAGACCCAGTACTTC. Protein: CASSLSAWQETQYF. The chain joins TRBV27 to TRBJ2-5; D uncertain. Germline CDR1 MNHEY, CDR2 SMNVEV (reference sequence). Trimming stripped 0 bases from V and 2 bases from J, with 7 bases between. The CDR3 is 14 residues long.